The clone carrying this T cell receptor beta chain was seen ten or more times. Scientists amplified the TCR beta CDR3 regions from RNA transcripts. In the first round, RT-PCR was carried out with HTBI primers, and a multiplex PCR formed the second round. Using its own MiXCR run on the multiplex PCR reads, TCRdb lists one record per CDR3 protein. The sample includes about 700,000 distinct CDR3 sequences, roughly 41% of them seen just once. The data were obtained in a study of Graves' ophthalmopathy and Graves' hyperthyroidism. The sequencing input was peripheral blood. This clonotype was sampled from an adult man with Graves' ophthalmopathy.

CDR3 DNA: TGTGCCAGCAGTTACCCCCCGGGACAGGTGCAAGAGACCCAGTACTTC. Amino acids: CASSYPPGQVQETQYF. The chain couples TRBV6-6 to TRBJ2-5, with 8 bases fitting TRBD1. The CDR3 consists of 16 residues. With V trimmed by 2 bases and J by 2 bases, 7 bases remained unmatched. Looked up from germline, CDR1 is MNHNY and CDR2 is SVGAGI (reference sequence).